The sequence of this T cell receptor beta chain was determined in a study of T cells in Graves' hyperthyroidism and ophthalmopathy. Germline V CDR1 and CDR2: DFQATT, SNEGSKA (reference sequence). The CDR3 totals 13 residues. The ends were cut back, 0 bases at V and 1 base at J, with 6 bases in the middle. In this sample, this clonotype turned up a few times. Authors of the study amplified TCR beta CDR3 regions from RNA transcripts. The HTBI primer set drove a first-round RT-PCR of the TCR CDR3. TCRdb re-derived calls from the multiplex PCR reads in MiXCR, one entry per CDR3 protein. This sample has approximately 400,000 distinct CDR3 sequences, with more than 20% found just once. The authors obtained PBMCs from 10 ml of fresh peripheral blood.

The chain carries TRBV20-1 and TRBJ2-5; D might be TRBD1 (6 bases). Sequences were obtained from blood. This sequence was found in a middle-aged man with Graves' hyperthyroidism. CDR3 residues: CSARETGQETQYF. The CDR3 DNA is TGCAGTGCTAGAGAGACAGGCCAAGAGACCCAGTACTTC.